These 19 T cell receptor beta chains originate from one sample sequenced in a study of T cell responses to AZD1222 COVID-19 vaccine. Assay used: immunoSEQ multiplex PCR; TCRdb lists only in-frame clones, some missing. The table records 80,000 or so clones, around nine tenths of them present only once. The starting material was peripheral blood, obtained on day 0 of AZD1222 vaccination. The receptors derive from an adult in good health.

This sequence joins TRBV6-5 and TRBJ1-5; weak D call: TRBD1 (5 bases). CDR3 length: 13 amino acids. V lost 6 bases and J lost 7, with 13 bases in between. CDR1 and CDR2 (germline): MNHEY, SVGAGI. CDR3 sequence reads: CASSVRGAQPQHF. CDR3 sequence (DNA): TGTGCCAGCAGCGTGAGGGGTGCCCAGCCCCAGCATTTT.

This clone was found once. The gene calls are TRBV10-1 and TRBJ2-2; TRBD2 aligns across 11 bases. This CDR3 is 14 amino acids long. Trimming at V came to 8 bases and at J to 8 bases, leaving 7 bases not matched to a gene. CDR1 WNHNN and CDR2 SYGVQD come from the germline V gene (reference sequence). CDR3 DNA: TGCGCCAGCGGAACTAGCGGGAGAGCTGGGGAGCTGTTTTTT. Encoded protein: CASGTSGRAGELFF.

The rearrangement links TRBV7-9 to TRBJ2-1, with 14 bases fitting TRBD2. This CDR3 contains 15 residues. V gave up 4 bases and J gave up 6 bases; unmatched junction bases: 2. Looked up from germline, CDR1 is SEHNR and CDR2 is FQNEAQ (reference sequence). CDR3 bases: TGTGCCAGCAGCTCGACTAGCGGGAGGGCCAATGAGCAGTTCTTC. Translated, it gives CASSSTSGRANEQFF. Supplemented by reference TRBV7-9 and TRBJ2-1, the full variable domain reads DTGVSQNPRHKITKRGQNVTFRCDPISEHNRLYWYRQTLGQGPEFLTYFQNEAQLEKSRLLSDRFSAERPKGSFSTLEIQRTEQGDSAMYLCASSSTSGRANEQFFGPGTRLTVL.

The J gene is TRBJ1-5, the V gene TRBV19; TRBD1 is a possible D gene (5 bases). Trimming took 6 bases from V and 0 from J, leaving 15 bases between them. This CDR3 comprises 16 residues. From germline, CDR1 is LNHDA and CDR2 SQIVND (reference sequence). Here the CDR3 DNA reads TGTGCCAGTAGCTCTTTGGGGACTTATAGCAATCAGCCCCAGCATTTT. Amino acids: CASSSLGTYSNQPQHF.

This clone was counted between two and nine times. The CDR3: CASSLGTTRGNTIYF. The CDR3 nucleotides are TGCGCCAGCAGCCTCGGGACAACGAGAGGAAACACCATATATTTT. The chain combines TRBV5-1 with TRBJ1-3, with D maybe TRBD1 (6 bases). This CDR3 contains 15 residues. Germline CDR1 and CDR2: SGHRS and YFSETQ. V lost 4 bases, J lost 4 bases, and 15 bases lay in between.

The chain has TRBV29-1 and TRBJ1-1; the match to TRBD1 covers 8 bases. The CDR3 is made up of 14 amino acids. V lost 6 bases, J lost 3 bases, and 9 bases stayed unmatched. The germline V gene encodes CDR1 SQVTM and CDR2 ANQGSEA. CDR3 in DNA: TGCAGCGTCTCCTGGACAGGGAAGGACACTGAAGCTTTCTTT. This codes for CSVSWTGKDTEAFF.

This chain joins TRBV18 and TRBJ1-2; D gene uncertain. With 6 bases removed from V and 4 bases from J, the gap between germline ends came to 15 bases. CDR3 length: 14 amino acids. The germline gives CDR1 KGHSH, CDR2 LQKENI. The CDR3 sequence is CASSATQEGYGYTF. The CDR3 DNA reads TGTGCCAGCTCCGCAACTCAGGAAGGCTATGGCTACACCTTC.

Here the CDR3 DNA reads TGTGCCAGCAGCTCCTTCACCCGACAGGGCCAATCCTGGGACGCATACAATGAGCAGTTCTTC. Its protein is CASSSFTRQGQSWDAYNEQFF. This chain uses TRBV7-6 with TRBJ2-1, with 7 bases that match TRBD1. There are 21 residues in the CDR3. The germline CDR1 and CDR2 sequences are SGHVS and FNYEAQ. V lost 4 bases, J lost 4 bases, and 25 bases stayed unmatched.

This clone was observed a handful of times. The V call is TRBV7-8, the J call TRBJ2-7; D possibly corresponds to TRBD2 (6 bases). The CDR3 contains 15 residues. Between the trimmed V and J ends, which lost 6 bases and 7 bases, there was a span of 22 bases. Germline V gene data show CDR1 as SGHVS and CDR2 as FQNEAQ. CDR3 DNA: TGTGCCAGCAGAATTTTGAGTACCCCGGAGGGAGAGCAGTACTTC. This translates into CASRILSTPEGEQYF.

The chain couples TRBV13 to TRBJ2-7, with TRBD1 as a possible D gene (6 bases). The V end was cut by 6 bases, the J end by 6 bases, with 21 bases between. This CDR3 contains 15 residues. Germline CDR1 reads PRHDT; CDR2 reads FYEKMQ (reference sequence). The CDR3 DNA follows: TGTGCCAGCAGTCCCGGACAGATCCCTGTTGTCGAGCAGTACTTC. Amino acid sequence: CASSPGQIPVVEQYF.

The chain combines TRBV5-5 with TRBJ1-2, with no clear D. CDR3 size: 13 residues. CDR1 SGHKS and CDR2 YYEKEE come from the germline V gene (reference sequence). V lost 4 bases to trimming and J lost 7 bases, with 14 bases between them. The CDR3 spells CASSPTSRPGYTF. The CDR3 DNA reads TGTGCCAGCAGCCCCACCAGTCGGCCTGGCTACACCTTC.

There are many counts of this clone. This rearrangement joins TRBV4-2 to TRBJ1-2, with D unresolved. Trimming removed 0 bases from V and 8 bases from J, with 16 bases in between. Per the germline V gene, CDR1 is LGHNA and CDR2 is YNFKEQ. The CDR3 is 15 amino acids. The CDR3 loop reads CASSQDPTDAGGYTF. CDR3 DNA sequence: TGTGCCAGCAGCCAAGACCCGACGGACGCTGGGGGCTACACCTTC.

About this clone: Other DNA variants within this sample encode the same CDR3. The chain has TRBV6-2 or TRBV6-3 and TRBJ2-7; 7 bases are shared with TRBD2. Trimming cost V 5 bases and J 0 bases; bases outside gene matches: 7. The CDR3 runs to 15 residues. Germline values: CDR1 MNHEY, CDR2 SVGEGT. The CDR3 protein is CASSPLAQSSYEQYF. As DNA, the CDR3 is TGTGCCAGCAGTCCACTAGCGCAGAGCTCCTACGAGCAGTACTTC.

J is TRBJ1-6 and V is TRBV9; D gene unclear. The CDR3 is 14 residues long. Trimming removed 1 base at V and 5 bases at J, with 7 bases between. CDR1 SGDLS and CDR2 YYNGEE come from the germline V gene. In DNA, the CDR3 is TGTGCCAGCAGCGTAAGGGTAGATAATTCACCCCTCCACTTT. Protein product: CASSVRVDNSPLHF.

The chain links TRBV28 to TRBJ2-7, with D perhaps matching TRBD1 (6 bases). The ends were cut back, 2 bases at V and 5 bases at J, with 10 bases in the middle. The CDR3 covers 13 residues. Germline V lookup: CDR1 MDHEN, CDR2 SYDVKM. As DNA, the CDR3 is TGTGCCAGCAGTTTACCAGGGGTCGACGAGCAGTACTTC. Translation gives CASSLPGVDEQYF.

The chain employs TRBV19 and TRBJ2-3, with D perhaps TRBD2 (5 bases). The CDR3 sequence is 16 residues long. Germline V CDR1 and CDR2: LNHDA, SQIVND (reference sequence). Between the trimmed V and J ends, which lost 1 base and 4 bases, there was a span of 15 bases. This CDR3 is CASSIVIGFGADTQYF. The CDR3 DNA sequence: TGTGCCAGTAGTATAGTTATAGGTTTCGGGGCAGATACGCAGTATTTT.

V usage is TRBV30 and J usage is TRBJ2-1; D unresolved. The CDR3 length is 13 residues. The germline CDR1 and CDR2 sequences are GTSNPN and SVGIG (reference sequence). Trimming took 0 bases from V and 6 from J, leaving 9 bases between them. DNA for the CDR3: TGTGCCTGGAGTGTCATACGGGCCAATGAGCAGTTCTTC. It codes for CAWSVIRANEQFF.

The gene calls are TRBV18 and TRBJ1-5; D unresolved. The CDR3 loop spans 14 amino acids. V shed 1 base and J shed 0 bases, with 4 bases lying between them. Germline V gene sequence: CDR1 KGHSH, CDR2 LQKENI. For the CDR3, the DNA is TGTGCCAGCTCACCACAGGTTAGCAATCAGCCCCAGCATTTT. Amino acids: CASSPQVSNQPQHF.

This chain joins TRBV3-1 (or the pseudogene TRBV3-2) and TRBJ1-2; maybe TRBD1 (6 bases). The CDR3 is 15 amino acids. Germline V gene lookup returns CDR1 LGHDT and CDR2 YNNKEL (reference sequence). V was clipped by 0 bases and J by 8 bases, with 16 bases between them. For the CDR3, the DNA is TGTGCCAGCAGCCAAGACGGGGTGGGGGCTCGAGGCTACACCTTC. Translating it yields CASSQDGVGARGYTF.